A single sample gave rise to the 18 T cell receptor beta chains below, sequenced in a study of T cell responses to AZD1222 COVID-19 vaccine. Sequenced by immunoSEQ multiplex PCR; TCRdb stores in-frame clones only, minus some. The sample shows over 45,000 clones, around 83% of them seen only once. Here the sequenced sample was peripheral blood, taken on day 0 of MenACWY control vaccination. These receptors were taken from an adult in good health.

The chain couples TRBV5-5 to TRBJ1-2; D gene uncertain. The germline gives CDR1 SGHKS, CDR2 YYEKEE (reference sequence). There are 15 residues in the CDR3. Between the trimmed V and J ends, which lost 3 bases and 7 bases, there was a span of 19 bases. CDR3 coding DNA: TGTGCCAGCAGCTCAGAAAGCCCCCCAACTCTTGGCTACACCTTC. Its protein product is CASSSESPPTLGYTF.

This chain's CDR3 is CASTEGGRGNQPQHF. CDR3 coding DNA: TGTGCCAGCACCGAGGGGGGTCGGGGCAATCAGCCCCAGCATTTT. The rearrangement uses TRBV27 and TRBJ1-5, with a tentative D call TRBD1 (6 bases). This CDR3 has 15 residues. V lost 7 bases and J 2 bases, leaving 15 bases between the germline ends. The germline CDR1 and CDR2 sequences are MNHEY and SMNVEV (reference sequence).

The genes are TRBV5-1 and TRBJ1-6, with unresolved D. V lost 0 bases and J lost 8, with 9 bases in between. Per germline, CDR1 SGHRS and CDR2 YFSETQ. This CDR3 has 14 amino acids. The CDR3 loop is CASSLVGRDSPLHF. CDR3 in DNA: TGCGCCAGCAGCTTGGTAGGGCGCGATTCACCCCTCCACTTT.

The V and J genes are TRBV30 and TRBJ2-6; 11 nucleotides match TRBD1. The germline V gene has CDR1 GTSNPN and CDR2 SVGIG (reference sequence). Germline trimming cut 2 bases from V and 2 bases from J; bases unmatched to any gene: 5. The CDR3 is made up of 17 amino acids. In nucleotides, the CDR3 is TGTGCCTGGAGTTTGGACAGGGGGCAACCTGGGGCCAACGTCCTGACTTTC. Translated: CAWSLDRGQPGANVLTF.

V usage is TRBV30 and J usage is TRBJ2-2; 7 bases map to TRBD1. Germline loops: CDR1 GTSNPN, CDR2 SVGIG (reference sequence). The V and J ends lost 5 bases and 5 bases, in that order; junction bases with no gene match: 8. There are 14 residues in the CDR3. This CDR3 reads CAWDRVVETGELFF. As DNA, the CDR3 is TGTGCCTGGGACAGGGTCGTCGAAACCGGGGAGCTGTTTTTT.

The V gene is TRBV5-4, the J gene TRBJ2-2; TRBD1 matches 9 bases. Germline assignment: CDR1 SGHNT and CDR2 YYREEE (reference sequence). The length of the CDR3 is 17 residues. The V gene end was trimmed by 2 bases and the J gene end by 3 bases; junction bases not matched to a gene: 8. The CDR3 spells CASSFTGGAWDTGELFF. Written as DNA, the CDR3 is TGTGCCAGCAGCTTCACAGGGGGCGCGTGGGACACCGGGGAGCTGTTTTTT.

The chain recombines TRBV20-1 with TRBJ1-5; D is ambiguous. CDR1 DFQATT and CDR2 SNEGSKA come from the germline V gene (reference sequence). Trimming pared 3 bases from V and 1 base from J, leaving 7 bases between. This CDR3 is 13 amino acids long. CDR3 region: CSASSRSNQPQHF. CDR3 coding DNA: TGCAGTGCTAGTTCCAGGAGCAATCAGCCCCAGCATTTT.

The V gene is TRBV30, the J gene TRBJ1-3; D not resolved. V dropped 4 bases and J dropped 2 bases, with 3 bases sitting between them. CDR1 is GTSNPN and CDR2 is SVGIG in the germline V gene (reference sequence). The CDR3 is 11 residues long. This CDR3 reads CAWTAGNTIYF. As DNA, the CDR3 is TGTGCCTGGACAGCTGGAAACACCATATATTTT. Full variable domain (remainder filled in from reference TRBV30 and TRBJ1-3): SQTIHQWPATLVQPVGSPLSLECTVEGTSNPNLYWYRQAAGRGLQLLFYSVGIGQISSEVPQNLSASRPQDRQFILSSKKLLLSDSGFYLCAWTAGNTIYFGEGSWLTVV.

This clone appeared once. The J gene is TRBJ1-4, the V gene TRBV11-2; 7 bases are a match to TRBD1. Losses at the gene ends were 6 bases for V and 8 bases for J; bases not matched to a gene: 6. The CDR3 runs to 13 residues. Per germline, CDR1 SGHAT and CDR2 FQNNGV. The CDR3 loop is CASSSRDSEKLFF. In DNA form, the CDR3 reads TGTGCCAGCAGTTCGCGGGACAGCGAAAAACTGTTTTTT.

The chain has TRBV2 and TRBJ2-5; D remains ambiguous. V lost 6 bases to trimming and J lost 2 bases, with 16 bases between them. The CDR3 spans 15 residues. Germline lookup yields CDR1 SNHLY and CDR2 FYNNEI. CDR3: CASRMAARSQETQYF. The CDR3 DNA reads TGTGCCAGCAGGATGGCGGCGAGGTCTCAAGAGACCCAGTACTTC. Full variable domain (remainder filled in from reference TRBV2 and TRBJ2-5): EPEVTQTPSHQVTQMGQEVILRCVPISNHLYFYWYRQILGQKVEFLVSFYNNEISEKSEIFDDQFSVERPDGSNFTLKIRSTKLEDSAMYFCASRMAARSQETQYFGPGTRLLVL.

This chain links TRBV28 with TRBJ2-2; 11 nucleotides line up with TRBD2. This CDR3 has 19 amino acids. In germline, CDR1 is MDHEN, CDR2 SYDVKM. J gave up 5 bases and V 10 bases, and 21 bases lay outside the gene matches. DNA for the CDR3: TGTGCCATCGGGGACATTACCGCACTAGCGGGAGACCCTACCGGGGAGCTGTTTTTT. Protein sequence: CAIGDITALAGDPTGELFF.

This chain uses TRBV14 with TRBJ1-3; TRBD1 might be the D (6 bases). The CDR3 length is 16 residues. Germline assignment: CDR1 SGHDN and CDR2 FVKESK. The V and J ends lost 0 bases and 5 bases respectively, with 14 bases between them. The chain's CDR3 is CASSQEGTGKRNTIYF. For the CDR3, the DNA is TGTGCCAGCAGCCAAGAAGGAACAGGGAAAAGAAACACCATATATTTT.

The V and J genes are TRBV6-2 or TRBV6-3 and TRBJ2-6; weak D call: TRBD1 (6 bases). Per germline, CDR1 MNHEY and CDR2 SVGEGT. CDR3 length: 15 amino acids. The V gene lost 4 bases and the J gene lost 3 bases, with 10 bases spanning the gap. The CDR3 spells CASSSNRVGANVLTF. Here the CDR3 DNA reads TGTGCCAGCAGTTCCAACAGGGTTGGGGCCAACGTCCTGACTTTC.

This clone has only a few counts. The chain has TRBV19 and TRBJ2-7; 7 nucleotides line up with TRBD1. The germline CDR1 and CDR2 sequences are LNHDA and SQIVND (reference sequence). CDR3 size: 16 residues. The trim removed 3 bases at V and 0 bases at J, leaving 8 bases unmatched. This CDR3 is CASSIPDRVDSYEQYF. The CDR3 nucleotides read TGTGCCAGTAGTATCCCCGACAGGGTGGACTCCTACGAGCAGTACTTC.

This rearrangement joins TRBV14 to TRBJ2-1; no reliable D call. With 2 bases removed from V and 4 bases from J, the gap between germline ends came to 9 bases. The CDR3 spans 14 residues. CDR1 and CDR2 from the germline V gene are SGHDN and FVKESK. The CDR3 loop is CASSQRAGYNEQFF. Here the CDR3 DNA reads TGTGCCAGCAGCCAAAGGGCCGGATACAATGAGCAGTTCTTC.

The chain is built from TRBV29-1 and TRBJ2-1, with D unresolved. The germline CDR1 and CDR2 sequences are SQVTM and ANQGSEA. Trimming pared 5 bases from V and 8 bases from J, leaving 13 bases between. The CDR3 sequence is 12 residues long. CDR3 sequence (DNA): TGCAGCGTTACGCAGTCGGGCGATGAGCAGTTCTTC. Translating gives CSVTQSGDEQFF.

This rearrangement joins TRBV4-3 to TRBJ1-1; D not resolved. Germline V CDR1 and CDR2: LGHNA, YSLEER. V shed 0 bases and J shed 0 bases, with 8 bases lying between them. The CDR3 is 15 amino acids. Here the CDR3 reads CASSQEAGMNTEAFF. The CDR3 coding sequence is TGCGCCAGCAGCCAAGAGGCAGGAATGAACACTGAAGCTTTCTTT.

The rearrangement links TRBV14 to TRBJ2-7; unclear D gene. The germline V and J ends were trimmed by 1 base and 4 bases, with 8 bases remaining between them. This CDR3 is 13 amino acids long. Germline values: CDR1 SGHDN, CDR2 FVKESK. CDR3 bases: TGTGCCAGCAGCCAAGCCAGATTATACGAGCAGTACTTC. It translates to CASSQARLYEQYF. Combining the CDR3 with reference TRBV14 and TRBJ2-7 gives the whole variable domain EAGVTQFPSHSVIEKGQTVTLRCDPISGHDNLYWYRRVMGKEIKFLLHFVKESKQDESGMPNNRFLAERTGGTYSTLKVQPAELEDSGVYFCASSQARLYEQYFGPGTRLTVT.